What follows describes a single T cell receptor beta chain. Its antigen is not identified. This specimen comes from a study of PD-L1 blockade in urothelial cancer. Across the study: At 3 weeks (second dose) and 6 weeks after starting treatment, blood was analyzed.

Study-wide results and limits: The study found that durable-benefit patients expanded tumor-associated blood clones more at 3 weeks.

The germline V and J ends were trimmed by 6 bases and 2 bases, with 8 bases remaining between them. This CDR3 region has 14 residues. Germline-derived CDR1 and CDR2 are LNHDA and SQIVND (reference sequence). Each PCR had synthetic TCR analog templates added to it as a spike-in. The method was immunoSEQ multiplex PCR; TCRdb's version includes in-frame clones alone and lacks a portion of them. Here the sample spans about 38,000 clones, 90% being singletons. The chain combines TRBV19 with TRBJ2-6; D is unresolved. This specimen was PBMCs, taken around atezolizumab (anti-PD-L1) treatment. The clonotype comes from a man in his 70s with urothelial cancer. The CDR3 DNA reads TGTGCCAGTAGAGCTTATACTGGGGCCAACGTCCTGACTTTC. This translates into CASRAYTGANVLTF.